What follows are 32 T cell receptor beta chains derived from one specimen sequenced in a study of cytomegalovirus exposure and HLA in healthy donors. The PCR ran on 60 Vbeta and 13 Jbeta primers. The repertoire was sequenced with immunoSEQ multiplex PCR; TCRdb's copy has only in-frame clones and lacks some. In the table there are 120,000 or so clones, roughly 80% of which are singletons. Sequencing used PBMCs. The receptors originated from a man aged 25 to 45 in good health and CMV-seronegative.

The J gene is TRBJ2-3, the V gene TRBV27, with 8 bases that match TRBD2. The CDR3 consists of 14 residues. The junction had 4 bases not matched to a gene; V was cut back by 6 bases and J by 2 bases. Germline CDR1 MNHEY, CDR2 SMNVEV (reference sequence). Written as DNA, the CDR3 is TGTGCCAGCAGCCAAGGACTAGCCACAGATACGCAGTATTTT. It translates to CASSQGLATDTQYF.

This sequence joins TRBV10-2 and TRBJ1-3; D not certain. Germline CDR1 reads WSHSY; CDR2 reads SAAADI. The V gene lost 1 base and the J gene lost 0 bases, with 7 bases spanning the gap. This CDR3 is built from 15 residues. The DNA for the CDR3 is TGCGCCAGCAGTGAGTGGGAGTCCTCTGGAAACACCATATATTTT. Translation: CASSEWESSGNTIYF.

This clone showed up just once. The chain employs TRBV30 and TRBJ1-5, with D maybe TRBD1 (6 bases). CDR3 size: 14 residues. In germline, CDR1 is GTSNPN, CDR2 SVGIG (reference sequence). V dropped 2 bases and J dropped 2 bases, with 10 bases sitting between them. The chain's CDR3 is CAWSQGQGNQPQHF. Here the CDR3 DNA reads TGTGCCTGGAGTCAGGGGCAAGGCAATCAGCCCCAGCATTTT.

The chain recombines TRBV19 with TRBJ1-5, with 8 bases lining up with TRBD1. This CDR3 is built from 15 residues. Germline CDR1 LNHDA, CDR2 SQIVND (reference sequence). Trimming cost V 2 bases and J 4 bases; bases outside gene matches: 4. Written as DNA, the CDR3 is TGTGCCAGTAGTATATCCGGACAGGGAAATCAGCCCCAGCATTTT. Its translation is CASSISGQGNQPQHF.

The V and J genes are TRBV5-5 and TRBJ2-2, with 7 positions matching TRBD1. This CDR3 region has 14 residues. The germline CDR1 and CDR2 sequences are SGHKS and YYEKEE (reference sequence). V trimming: 4 bases; J trimming: 4 bases; junction bases outside the gene matches: 4. CDR3 in DNA: TGTGCCAGCAGCGGGGACAGCTTCACCGGGGAGCTGTTTTTT. It encodes CASSGDSFTGELFF. The variable domain in full, with the rest retrieved from reference TRBV5-5 and TRBJ2-2, is DAGVTQSPTHLIKTRGQQVTLRCSPISGHKSVSWYQQVLGQGPQFIFQYYEKEERGRGNFPDRFSARQFPNYSSELNVNALLLGDSALYLCASSGDSFTGELFFGEGSRLTVL.

The CDR3 DNA follows: TGTGCCAGCAGCCCCCGTTCGGTCGCTGAAGCTTTCTTT. Its protein is CASSPRSVAEAFF. V gene TRBV9 combines with J gene TRBJ1-1; no firm D call. The germline gives CDR1 SGDLS, CDR2 YYNGEE. With 4 bases removed from V and 6 bases from J, the gap between germline ends came to 13 bases. CDR3 length equals 13 residues.

The chain joins TRBV9 to TRBJ1-1, with D uncertain. CDR1 is SGDLS and CDR2 is YYNGEE in the germline V gene. Trimming cost V 0 bases and J 1 base, with 10 bases left between them. The CDR3 runs to 15 residues. CDR3 bases: TGTGCCAGCAGCGTAGCAGGAGGGCCGAACACTGAAGCTTTCTTT. Protein sequence: CASSVAGGPNTEAFF.

This clone is a singleton in its sample. The genes are TRBV6-5 and TRBJ1-2, with 9 positions matching TRBD1. Germline CDR1 MNHEY, CDR2 SVGAGI. The CDR3 has 16 amino acids. V was clipped by 4 bases and J by 3 bases; unmatched bases: 9. The CDR3 DNA reads as TGTGCCAGCAGTTTTCCCGGGACAGGGATCGACTATGGCTACACCTTC. Encoded protein: CASSFPGTGIDYGYTF.

V usage is TRBV28 and J usage is TRBJ2-5, with D unclear. The length of the CDR3 is 13 residues. Germline values: CDR1 MDHEN, CDR2 SYDVKM. V gave up 1 base and J gave up 2 bases, with 5 bases separating them. CDR3 loop: CASSLSRQETQYF. The DNA of the CDR3 is TGTGCCAGCAGTTTATCCAGACAAGAGACCCAGTACTTC. The full variable domain, with the rest looked up from reference TRBV28 and TRBJ2-5, is DVKVTQSSRYLVKRTGEKVFLECVQDMDHENMFWYRQDPGLGLRLIYFSYDVKMKEKGDIPEGYSVSREKKERFSLILESASTNQTSMYLCASSLSRQETQYFGPGTRLLVL.

The J gene is TRBJ2-3, the V gene TRBV9; D possibly corresponds to TRBD1 (5 bases). This CDR3 contains 15 residues. Per germline, CDR1 SGDLS and CDR2 YYNGEE. The V end lost 0 bases, the J end lost 0 bases, and 8 bases lay between the germline ends. The CDR3 DNA sequence: TGTGCCAGCAGCGTAGCCGGACAAAGCACAGATACGCAGTATTTT. This gives the protein CASSVAGQSTDTQYF.

As DNA, the CDR3 is TGTGCCAGCAGCCCACACAGGGGTAACGAGCAGTACTTC. Its protein product is CASSPHRGNEQYF. The genes are TRBV7-2 and TRBJ2-7, with TRBD1 matching 7 bases. V trimming: 5 bases; J trimming: 5 bases; junction bases outside the gene matches: 6. This CDR3 has 13 amino acids. CDR1 and CDR2 (germline): SGHTA, FQGNSA.

The V call is TRBV30, the J call TRBJ2-3; a weak D match, TRBD1 (6 bases). Germline CDR1 reads GTSNPN; CDR2 reads SVGIG (reference sequence). This CDR3 comprises 15 residues. With 2 bases removed from V and 2 bases from J, the gap between germline ends came to 14 bases. The CDR3 sequence: CAWSLTGDYTDTQYF. CDR3 nucleotide sequence: TGTGCCTGGAGTCTGACAGGCGACTACACAGATACGCAGTATTTT.

V and J are TRBV6-6 and TRBJ1-2; TRBD1 aligns across 9 bases. Germline V gene data show CDR1 as MNHNY and CDR2 as SVGAGI (reference sequence). The trim removed 5 bases at V and 6 bases at J, leaving 13 bases unmatched. The length of the CDR3 is 16 residues. The CDR3 loop is CASSPARDRAENGYTF. The CDR3 DNA follows: TGTGCCAGCAGTCCGGCACGGGACAGGGCGGAGAATGGCTACACCTTC.

Points on this clone: A read error may produce the germline difference seen at one junction end. V is TRBV2 and J is TRBJ1-1, with D unclear. This CDR3 has 13 amino acids. The germline V gene has CDR1 SNHLY and CDR2 FYNNEI. CDR3 DNA sequence: TGTGCCAGCAGTGAAGGGGAGAACACCGAAGCTTTCTTT. Translation gives CASSEGENTEAFF.

This chain uses TRBV13 with TRBJ2-7; 8 bases map to TRBD1. The length of the CDR3 is 21 residues. V shed 5 bases, J shed 4 bases, and the junction held 28 bases outside the gene matches. Germline V gives CDR1 PRHDT, CDR2 FYEKMQ (reference sequence). The chain's CDR3 is CASSTRDRPNGSISIAYEQYF. DNA of the CDR3: TGTGCCAGCAGCACCCGGGACAGGCCCAATGGGTCCATTTCGATTGCGTACGAGCAGTACTTC.

This clone was observed once. The genes are TRBV5-1 and TRBJ2-7; weak D call: TRBD2 (6 bases). The CDR3 covers 15 residues. Germline CDR1 SGHRS, CDR2 YFSETQ. V lost 5 bases to trimming and J lost 2 bases, with 17 bases between them. The CDR3 region has the DNA TGCGCCAGCAGAGCACCCGGGACTCCTACCTACGAGCAGTACTTC. As protein: CASRAPGTPTYEQYF.

The rearrangement links TRBV4-1 to TRBJ2-3; 8 nucleotides match TRBD2. The CDR3 covers 18 residues. The V gene's germline CDR1 is MGHRA and CDR2 YSYEKL. Unmatched junction bases numbered 14, after V lost 3 bases and J lost 3 bases. CDR3 bases: TGCGCCAGCAGCCAGGTTAAGGGTCGGGGGGGGTGGACAGATACGCAGTATTTT. Its translation: CASSQVKGRGGWTDTQYF.

This clone was detected a few times. The gene calls are TRBV5-6 and TRBJ1-2; 8 nucleotides agree with TRBD1. Germline CDR1 and CDR2: SGHDT and YYEEEE. The CDR3 runs 16 residues. The junction had 10 bases not matched to a gene; V was cut back by 1 base and J by 5 bases. The DNA for the CDR3 is TGTGCCAGCAGCTTGTCCGGGGATGGACAGGGTTATGGCTACACCTTC. The encoded protein is CASSLSGDGQGYGYTF.

This sequence joins TRBV2 and TRBJ2-1; D uncertain. The CDR3 consists of 12 residues. The germline CDR1 and CDR2 sequences are SNHLY and FYNNEI. V was clipped by 5 bases and J by 4 bases, with 6 bases between them. In nucleotides, the CDR3 is TGTGCCAGCAGTCAGGCTTACAATGAGCAGTTCTTC. Amino acids: CASSQAYNEQFF.

The genes are TRBV19 and TRBJ2-7; D is perhaps TRBD1 (5 bases). The V gene lost 10 bases and the J gene lost 0 bases, with 13 bases spanning the gap. CDR1 and CDR2 (germline): LNHDA, SQIVND (reference sequence). The CDR3 spans 13 residues. The CDR3 here is CATRQTGSYEQYF. CDR3 bases: TGTGCCACCAGACAGACCGGCTCCTACGAGCAGTACTTC.

The chain links TRBV5-6 to TRBJ1-5; D may be TRBD1 (6 bases). Germline CDR1 is SGHDT and CDR2 is YYEEEE. V lost 4 bases, J lost 1 base, and 15 bases lay in between. The CDR3 covers 16 residues. The CDR3 coding sequence is TGTGCCAGCAGCAAAGCCAGGGGTTTAAGCAATCAGCCCCAGCATTTT. Protein product: CASSKARGLSNQPQHF.

The rearrangement uses TRBV27 and TRBJ1-6; a possible D gene is TRBD1 (6 bases). The CDR3 runs 18 residues. Germline loops: CDR1 MNHEY, CDR2 SMNVEV (reference sequence). Between the trimmed V and J ends, which lost 3 bases and 8 bases, there was a span of 23 bases. The CDR3 loop reads CASSFRGGRTAVDSPLHF. Written as DNA, the CDR3 is TGTGCCAGCAGTTTCAGAGGGGGACGGACTGCCGTTGATTCACCCCTCCACTTT.

The chain joins TRBV27 to TRBJ2-7, with D tentatively TRBD2 (5 bases). Per germline, CDR1 MNHEY and CDR2 SMNVEV (reference sequence). The CDR3 totals 11 residues. The germline V and J ends were trimmed by 3 bases and 8 bases, with 8 bases remaining between them. CDR3 nucleotides: TGTGCCAGCAGTTTTGTCGGGAAGCAGTACTTC. It is translated as CASSFVGKQYF.

The J gene is TRBJ1-4, the V gene TRBV6-5; no clear D. Germline values: CDR1 MNHEY, CDR2 SVGAGI. This CDR3 contains 13 residues. V was cut by 5 bases and J by 8 bases, with 12 bases left in between. The CDR3 loop is CASSTGLFEKLFF. The CDR3, as DNA: TGTGCCAGCAGTACCGGACTCTTCGAAAAACTGTTTTTT.

This clone has only one observation. The V and J genes are TRBV11-2 and TRBJ1-1; no clear D gene. The V end was cut by 3 bases, the J end by 3 bases, with 11 bases between. This CDR3 is 14 amino acids long. In germline, CDR1 is SGHAT, CDR2 FQNNGV. The CDR3 DNA reads as TGTGCCAGCAGCTTGGAGGTTGGGGACACTGAAGCTTTCTTT. Amino acids: CASSLEVGDTEAFF.

The genes are TRBV12-5 and TRBJ1-2, with 7 bases that match TRBD1. This CDR3 is 16 amino acids long. Germline V CDR1 and CDR2: LGHNT, FRNRAP. Unmatched junction bases numbered 8, after V lost 0 bases and J lost 4 bases. The chain's CDR3 is CASGLVVGQLVYGYTF. In nucleotides, the CDR3 is TGTGCTAGTGGTTTGGTAGTGGGACAGCTCGTCTATGGCTACACCTTC.

The chain uses TRBV5-1 and TRBJ2-5, with D uncertain. Near its end, the DNA agrees better with TRBJ2-7, so the J call may be wrong. The CDR3 spans 14 residues. Germline CDR1 is SGHRS and CDR2 is YFSETQ. The CDR3 DNA follows: TGCGCCAGCAGCTTAAGGACCGTCGACTACGAGCAGTACTTC. Its translation: CASSLRTVDYEQYF.

J is TRBJ2-3 and V is TRBV9; TRBD2 aligns across 12 bases. Trimming removed 4 bases from V and 3 bases from J; junction bases left unmatched: 6. The CDR3 is 16 residues long. Germline V gene sequence: CDR1 SGDLS, CDR2 YYNGEE. The CDR3 loop reads CASSPRLAGETDTQYF. The CDR3 nucleotides are TGTGCCAGCAGCCCGAGACTAGCGGGGGAAACAGATACGCAGTATTTT.

V is TRBV4-1 and J is TRBJ1-3; 7 nucleotides agree with TRBD1. Germline CDR1 is MGHRA and CDR2 is YSYEKL. The CDR3 has 18 amino acids. Trimming cost V 0 bases and J 0 bases; bases outside gene matches: 8. CDR3 in amino acids: CASSQDGQGGLSGNTIYF. The CDR3 region has the DNA TGCGCCAGCAGCCAAGATGGGCAGGGGGGACTCTCTGGAAACACCATATATTTT.

V usage is TRBV27 and J usage is TRBJ2-3; a weak D match, TRBD1 (6 bases). The CDR3 loop spans 14 amino acids. Per the germline V gene, CDR1 is MNHEY and CDR2 is SMNVEV (reference sequence). V dropped 7 bases and J dropped 2 bases, with 13 bases sitting between them. CDR3: CASNRRTATDTQYF. The DNA of the CDR3 is TGTGCCAGCAATCGGCGGACAGCCACAGATACGCAGTATTTT.

V gene TRBV5-6 combines with J gene TRBJ2-1; TRBD2 matches at 11 bases. The CDR3 consists of 17 residues. Trimming took 1 base from V and 0 from J; bases not matched to a gene: 3. Germline V CDR1 and CDR2: SGHDT, YYEEEE. CDR3 sequence reads: CASSLRLAGSSYNEQFF. As DNA, the CDR3 is TGTGCCAGCAGCTTGAGACTAGCGGGGAGCTCCTACAATGAGCAGTTCTTC.

The V gene is TRBV28, the J gene TRBJ1-6; 9 nucleotides agree with TRBD1. The CDR3 covers 14 residues. CDR1 MDHEN and CDR2 SYDVKM come from the germline V gene. The J segment lost 7 bases and the V segment lost 5 bases, leaving 3 bases of the junction unmatched. The CDR3 coding sequence is TGTGCCAGCAGTAAGGGACAGGGAAATTCACCCCTCCACTTT. Translating gives CASSKGQGNSPLHF.